A single sample is the source of the 5 T cell receptor beta chains below, sequenced in a study of Ad26.COV2.S vaccination and SARS-CoV-2 variants listed by TCRdb under 2021. This specimen's treatment or condition label, per the study, means: roughly 19 received Ad26.COV2.S at low or high dose, single or two shots; about 5 received placebo; per-sample allocation not given. For vaccine and placebo recipients, the sequenced repertoires came from samples collected on day 63 after the first injection. Library prep was done by the immunoSEQ multiplex PCR assay. Here the immuneACCESS table is served through TCRdb, limited to in-frame sequences with V and J called. Missing clones are a known gap in these copies; in checked studies unresolved V genes cover under half, and the rest lacks a known reason. The sample yields 400,000 to 450,000 clones; 90% were counted once. In total, the top ten clones hold about 4.1% of the sample.

Sequenced material: peripheral blood, taken in a trial of Ad26.COV2.S vaccine versus placebo. These receptors were obtained from a person aged 18 to 59 who received the Ad26.COV2.S COVID-19 vaccine or a placebo.

The CDR3 spells CASSGRTAGPGELFF. The CDR3 DNA reads TGTGCCAGCAGTGGCCGGACCGCTGGCCCCGGGGAGCTGTTTTTT. The chain carries TRBV6-2 or TRBV6-3 and TRBJ2-2; D remains ambiguous. The CDR3 runs 15 residues. V lost 5 bases, J lost 6 bases, and 16 bases lay in between. Germline lookup yields CDR1 MNHEY and CDR2 SVGEGT.

V is TRBV7-3 and J is TRBJ2-1; 15 bases line up with TRBD2. V was pared by 5 bases and J by 10 bases, with 9 bases of the junction left unmatched. Germline CDR1 reads SGHTA; CDR2 reads FQGTGA. The CDR3 is 16 amino acids. The CDR3 region has the DNA TGTGCCAGCAGCCCTGGGACTAGCGGGAGGCGGGGGGAGCAGTTCTTC. It is translated as CASSPGTSGRRGEQFF.

The chain links TRBV18 to TRBJ2-1; TRBD2 agrees at 7 bases. This CDR3 contains 15 residues. Germline CDR1 and CDR2: KGHSH and LQKENI. The V segment lost 6 bases and the J segment 7 bases; nucleotides outside the gene matches: 12. The CDR3 nucleotides read TGTGCCAGCTCTGCGAGCGCGGGAGCGCGGAATGAGCAGTTCTTC. This sequence encodes CASSASAGARNEQFF. Filled out from reference TRBV18 and TRBJ2-1, the complete variable domain reads NAGVMQNPRHLVRRRGQEARLRCSPMKGHSHVYWYRQLPEEGLKFMVYLQKENIIDESGMPKERFSAEFPKEGPSILRIQQVVRGDSAAYFCASSASAGARNEQFFGPGTRLTVL.

V usage is TRBV15 and J usage is TRBJ2-2, with D perhaps TRBD1 or TRBD2 (6 bases each). Germline values: CDR1 LNHNV, CDR2 YYDKDF (reference sequence). The length of the CDR3 is 16 residues. V was trimmed by 3 bases and J by 5 bases, leaving 16 bases between them. CDR3 residues: CATSRGRGRKTGELFF. CDR3 DNA sequence: TGTGCCACCAGCAGGGGCCGGGGGCGAAAGACCGGGGAGCTGTTTTTT.

The V call is TRBV28, the J call TRBJ2-7, with 9 bases that match TRBD2. The CDR3 extends over 15 amino acids. Germline assignment: CDR1 MDHEN and CDR2 SYDVKM. The V and J ends lost 2 bases and 6 bases, in that order; junction bases with no gene match: 8. The CDR3 DNA reads TGTGCCAGCAGTTTAGAGGTTAGCGGGAGTGGCGAGCAGTACTTC. As protein: CASSLEVSGSGEQYF.